The clone carrying this TCR beta chain was observed once. Authors' analysis steps: Reference gene primer amplification yielded estimated nucleated cell counts. Sequencing used immunoSEQ multiplex PCR; TCRdb keeps in-frame clones, though not all of them. That table is the source of V, J and clone size, and D and trimming were worked out from the DNA. Among about 180,000 clones listed, roughly four fifths were seen once. The record originates from a study of blood T cell repertoires in COVID-19. Study-wide background: Samples representing acute and convalescent COVID-19 were sourced from the United States, Italy and Spain. Nucleic acid was either cDNA or gDNA, and it came from T cells, B-cell-depleted T cells, or PBMCs.

Seattle patient enrollment occurred during active infection, with longitudinal follow-up thereafter. Sequencing used peripheral blood. The sequence came from a woman between 65 and 79 years old with COVID-19, enrolled during active disease.

CDR3 protein: CASSLVGGFSYNEQFF. In DNA form, the CDR3 reads TGCGCCAGCAGCTTGGTAGGGGGATTCTCCTACAATGAGCAGTTCTTC. This chain uses TRBV5-1 with TRBJ2-1; tentative D call: TRBD1 (6 bases). Germline-derived CDR1 and CDR2 are SGHRS and YFSETQ. Between the trimmed V and J ends, which lost 0 bases and 0 bases, there was a span of 10 bases. This CDR3 has 16 residues.